A single sample is the source of the 16 T cell receptor beta chains below, sequenced in a study of blood T cells in healthy people across ages (dated by TCRdb to between 2015 and 2017). To prepare the library, 5' RACE was applied. Sequenced on an Illumina HiSeq 2500. A second PCR of roughly 6 to 12 cycles was performed with a sample-barcoded 5' primer and a J-beta primer mix. The public reads were run again by TCRdb, first through fastp at Q25 and then through MiXCR, and only productive beta chains were kept. Identical CDR3 proteins give one entry, which carries the most common genes and DNA. The sample table shows roughly 1,100,000 distinct CDR3 sequences, and 20% to 25% are seen once. About 0.72% of the sample is in the top ten clones. The sample was also linked to a second study, of T cells of mothers and their children.

The sample was blood. The receptor source for this set is a girl aged 2 to 9 in good health.

This clonotype was counted between two and nine times. The rearrangement links TRBV24-1 to TRBJ2-2, with 7 bases identical to TRBD1. The trim removed 1 base at V and 3 bases at J, leaving 4 bases unmatched. Germline loops: CDR1 KGHDR, CDR2 SFDVKD. The CDR3 covers 16 residues. The CDR3 reads CATSDFRGRDTGELFF. The DNA for the CDR3 is TGTGCCACCAGTGATTTTAGGGGGCGCGACACCGGGGAGCTGTTTTTT.

This chain uses TRBV6-5 with TRBJ2-5; D is tentatively TRBD1 or TRBD2 (5 bases each). V was trimmed by 6 bases and J by 3 bases, leaving 14 bases between them. The CDR3 totals 14 residues. Germline CDR1 MNHEY, CDR2 SVGAGI. For the CDR3, the DNA is TGTGCCAGCAGGGTCCGGGACCTAAAAGAGACCCAGTACTTC. This codes for CASRVRDLKETQYF.

This chain joins TRBV7-8 and TRBJ2-3, with 11 bases matching TRBD2. J gave up 4 bases and V 1 base, and 1 base lay outside the gene matches. In germline, CDR1 is SGHVS, CDR2 FQNEAQ. This CDR3 is built from 15 residues. CDR3 protein: CASSLGLAGSDTQYF. The CDR3 nucleotides read TGTGCCAGCAGCTTAGGACTAGCGGGATCAGATACGCAGTATTTT.

This clonotype was seen more than once but under ten times. This chain links TRBV5-4 with TRBJ2-7; 7 nucleotides align to TRBD1. This CDR3 comprises 14 residues. From germline, CDR1 is SGHNT and CDR2 YYREEE (reference sequence). The ends lost 3 bases at V and 4 bases at J; junction bases unmatched: 7. CDR3 DNA: TGTGCCAGCAGCTACTTTGGGGGACAGTACGAGCAGTACTTC. Translation gives CASSYFGGQYEQYF. Variable domain in full (rest from reference TRBV5-4 and TRBJ2-7): ETGVTQSPTHLIKTRGQQVTLRCSSQSGHNTVSWYQQALGQGPQFIFQYYREEENGRGNFPPRFSGLQFPNYSSELNVNALELDDSALYLCASSYFGGQYEQYFGPGTRLTVT.

This clonotype occurred a few times. The chain employs TRBV6-6 and TRBJ1-1; a weak D match, TRBD1 (5 bases). CDR1 is MNHNY and CDR2 is SVGAGI in the germline V gene (reference sequence). The CDR3 extends over 14 amino acids. Trimming shortened V by 4 bases and J by 5 bases, and 14 bases separated the two germline ends. CDR3 nucleotides: TGTGCCAGCAGTTCCCGGGGGGGAGAAACTGAAGCTTTCTTT. As protein: CASSSRGGETEAFF.

This clonotype is a singleton in its sample. This may stem from a read error, because a much larger clone lies one nucleotide away. This sequence joins TRBV29-1 and TRBJ1-1; D is ambiguous. The germline V gene has CDR1 SQVTM and CDR2 ANQGSEA. This CDR3 region has 12 residues. The DNA of the CDR3 is TGCAGCATTGAGGGCCTGAACACTGAAGCTTTCTTT. Its protein is CSIEGLNTEAFF.

This clonotype has only a few counts. This chain joins TRBV18 and TRBJ2-7; D possibly corresponds to TRBD1 (5 bases). The V gene lost 3 bases and the J gene lost 2 bases, with 14 bases spanning the gap. This CDR3 contains 15 residues. CDR1 KGHSH and CDR2 LQKENI come from the germline V gene. CDR3 sequence (DNA): TGTGCCAGCTCACCCCTCCAGGGCTTTCCCTACGAGCAGTACTTC. It is translated as CASSPLQGFPYEQYF. Filled out from reference TRBV18 and TRBJ2-7, the complete variable domain reads NAGVMQNPRHLVRRRGQEARLRCSPMKGHSHVYWYRQLPEEGLKFMVYLQKENIIDESGMPKERFSAEFPKEGPSILRIQQVVRGDSAAYFCASSPLQGFPYEQYFGPGTRLTVT.

This clonotype was seen only a few times. V is TRBV7-3 and J is TRBJ2-1, with no clear D. V was cut by 3 bases and J by 9 bases, with 9 bases left in between. Germline lookup yields CDR1 SGHTA and CDR2 FQGTGA. The CDR3 loop spans 12 amino acids. The DNA for the CDR3 is TGTGCCAGCAGCTTTATGGCAGGTGAGCAGTTCTTC. Amino acids: CASSFMAGEQFF.

In this sample, this clonotype turned up a few times. The chain uses TRBV11-2 and TRBJ1-2, with D possibly matching TRBD1 (6 bases). There are 16 residues in the CDR3. V was pared by 2 bases and J by 1 base, with 14 bases between. In germline, CDR1 is SGHAT, CDR2 FQNNGV. CDR3 nucleotides: TGTGCCAGCAGCTTAACAGGGCGCAGGGGTAACTATGGCTACACCTTC. This translates into CASSLTGRRGNYGYTF.

A few counts support this clonotype. The chain links TRBV18 to TRBJ1-4; 10 bases are a match to TRBD1. The germline V gene has CDR1 KGHSH and CDR2 LQKENI. J lost 7 bases, V lost 4 bases, and 6 bases had no gene match. The CDR3 is 15 residues long. The CDR3 reads CASSLRQGALEKLFF. CDR3 bases: TGTGCCAGCTCACTCAGACAGGGGGCTCTTGAAAAACTGTTTTTT.

V gene TRBV12-3 or TRBV12-4 combines with J gene TRBJ1-1; 9 bases fit TRBD1. The CDR3 loop spans 14 amino acids. Trimming cost V 6 bases and J 0 bases; bases outside gene matches: 2. The CDR3 DNA reads as TGTGCCAGCAGACAGGGGGCGATGAACACTGAAGCTTTCTTT. Amino acids: CASRQGAMNTEAFF.

In its sample, this clonotype was seen many times. The V call is TRBV7-9, the J call TRBJ2-5; 9 positions agree with TRBD2. V dropped 4 bases and J dropped 2; count of bases not matched to a gene: 2. The CDR3 covers 14 residues. The germline V gene has CDR1 SEHNR and CDR2 FQNEAQ (reference sequence). The CDR3 DNA sequence: TGTGCCAGCAGCTCTAGCGGGGCTCAAGAGACCCAGTACTTC. Encoded protein: CASSSSGAQETQYF.

This clonotype was counted many times. The V gene is TRBV12-3 or TRBV12-4, the J gene TRBJ2-7; D uncertain. The CDR3 length is 12 residues. V lost 5 bases and J 7 bases, leaving 12 bases between the germline ends. The CDR3 DNA is TGTGCCAGCAGTGCTCAGGCTGCTGAGCAGTACTTC. Residues: CASSAQAAEQYF.

The V call is TRBV10-3, the J call TRBJ2-5, with 10 bases matching TRBD1. V was pared by 6 bases and J by 3 bases, with 4 bases of the junction left unmatched. The V gene's germline CDR1 is ENHRY and CDR2 SYGVKD. This CDR3 spans 14 amino acids. The CDR3 loop is CAIRGDRGEETQYF. The DNA of the CDR3 is TGTGCCATCAGGGGGGACAGGGGCGAAGAGACCCAGTACTTC.

V usage is TRBV5-1 and J usage is TRBJ2-5; TRBD1 matches at 9 bases. CDR3 size: 15 residues. Germline V CDR1 and CDR2: SGHRS, YFSETQ. Trimming at V came to 3 bases and at J to 5 bases, leaving 8 bases not matched to a gene. The CDR3 loop reads CASSSTPGQGETQYF. Here the CDR3 DNA reads TGCGCCAGCAGCTCGACTCCCGGACAGGGGGAGACCCAGTACTTC.

This clonotype was recorded a few times. The chain recombines TRBV3-1 with TRBJ2-5; D is unclear. Germline CDR1 is LGHDT and CDR2 is YNNKEL (reference sequence). The length of the CDR3 is 12 residues. V was shortened by 0 bases and J by 5 bases, with 4 bases between the two germline ends. CDR3 sequence reads: CASSQEFETQYF. The CDR3 coding sequence is TGTGCCAGCAGCCAAGAGTTCGAGACCCAGTACTTC.